The 13 T cell receptor beta chains listed next were all sequenced from one sample in a study of CD8 T cells in ankylosing spondylitis. TCRdb re-analysed the 5' RACE reads in MiXCR, keeping a single row per CDR3 protein. Of 37,000 or so distinct CDR3 sequences in the sample, more than 15% are singletons; the top ten hold about 49%. The sequenced sample consisted of blood. These receptors were taken from a male donor with ankylosing spondylitis or in good health (not recorded which).

The chain combines TRBV7-2 with TRBJ2-2; D gene ambiguous. Looked up from germline, CDR1 is SGHTA and CDR2 is FQGNSA. This CDR3 is 17 amino acids long. V lost 1 base, J lost 5 bases, and 17 bases lay in between. The CDR3 spells CASSLDSSPMRTGELFF. The CDR3 DNA reads as TGTGCCAGCAGCTTAGATTCTAGTCCAATGCGGACCGGGGAGCTGTTTTTT.

This clonotype was picked up a small number of times. The chain couples TRBV7-6 to TRBJ1-4; D perhaps matches TRBD1 (6 bases). The CDR3 is 15 residues long. Deletions cut 5 bases from V and 8 bases from J, with 18 bases between. Germline CDR1 reads SGHVS; CDR2 reads FNYEAQ. CDR3 bases: TGTGCCAGCAGCCCTGTAAGGGGGTTCGGGGAAAAACTGTTTTTT. Encoded protein: CASSPVRGFGEKLFF.

V is TRBV12-3 or TRBV12-4 and J is TRBJ2-3; 8 bases line up with TRBD2. This CDR3 has 17 residues. V lost 3 bases, J lost 0 bases, and 8 bases stayed unmatched. The CDR3 spells CASSFERGGLSTDTQYF. The DNA for the CDR3 is TGTGCCAGCAGTTTCGAACGGGGGGGCCTTAGCACAGATACGCAGTATTTT.

This clonotype turned up a few times. This rearrangement joins TRBV29-1 to TRBJ2-2; D is uncertain. Trimming shortened V by 5 bases and J by 0 bases, and 13 bases separated the two germline ends. The CDR3 loop spans 15 amino acids. Looked up from germline, CDR1 is SQVTM and CDR2 is ANQGSEA. The CDR3 DNA is TGCAGCGTTTTAGTAGTGACTCCGAACACCGGGGAGCTGTTTTTT. It encodes CSVLVVTPNTGELFF.

The chain uses TRBV6-2 or TRBV6-3 and TRBJ1-1, with a possible D match to TRBD1 (6 bases). Germline CDR1 MNHEY, CDR2 SVGEGT. The V and J ends lost 2 bases and 10 bases respectively, with 23 bases between them. The CDR3 spans 16 residues. The CDR3 nucleotides are TGTGCCAGCAGTTACCCCTCCGGGACACCCTTCCGTGGAGCTTTCTTT. It is translated as CASSYPSGTPFRGAFF.

V is TRBV7-2 and J is TRBJ2-2; a possible D gene is TRBD1 (6 bases). Germline V gives CDR1 SGHTA, CDR2 FQGNSA. The CDR3 is 16 amino acids. Deletions cut 2 bases from V and 6 bases from J, with 16 bases between. The CDR3 here is CASSLTGTGWAGELFF. The CDR3 DNA reads as TGTGCCAGCAGCTTAACAGGGACGGGCTGGGCCGGGGAGCTGTTTTTT.

This clonotype showed up just a few times. The genes are TRBV7-2 and TRBJ2-1; D call uncertain. Deletions cut 5 bases from V and 0 bases from J, with 11 bases between. Germline V lookup: CDR1 SGHTA, CDR2 FQGNSA. The CDR3 loop spans 15 amino acids. Here the CDR3 DNA reads TGTGCCAGCAGCCAGACCAGTAGCTCCTACAATGAGCAGTTCTTC. It translates to CASSQTSSSYNEQFF.

CDR3 coding DNA: TGCGCCAGCGAAGCTAGCGGGGGGGGAGATACGCAGTATTTT. This translates into CASEASGGGDTQYF. The V and J genes are TRBV5-1 and TRBJ2-3; 12 bases align to TRBD2. The CDR3 extends over 14 amino acids. The J segment lost 5 bases and the V segment lost 7 bases, leaving 5 bases of the junction unmatched. Germline V gives CDR1 SGHRS, CDR2 YFSETQ.

Only a few counts were recorded for this clonotype. The chain links TRBV7-2 to TRBJ2-2; 10 nucleotides match TRBD2. The CDR3 is made up of 17 amino acids. Trimming took 3 bases from V and 4 from J; bases not matched to a gene: 8. Germline V gene sequence: CDR1 SGHTA, CDR2 FQGNSA. CDR3 nucleotide sequence: TGTGCCAGCAGCTTCTCTAGCGGGAGTAGCGTCACCGGGGAGCTGTTTTTT. As protein: CASSFSSGSSVTGELFF.

In this sample, this clonotype turned up a few times. The chain is built from TRBV12-3 or TRBV12-4 and TRBJ1-3, with TRBD1 as a possible D gene (6 bases). The CDR3 spans 10 residues. V was pared by 6 bases and J by 15 bases, with 12 bases between. CDR3 region: CASSHPGQYF. The CDR3 DNA follows: TGTGCCAGCAGCCATCCGGGACAATATTTT.

This clonotype was seen only a few times. This chain joins TRBV3-1 and TRBJ2-2; D call uncertain. Looked up from germline, CDR1 is LGHDT and CDR2 is YNNKEL (reference sequence). The CDR3 is made up of 16 amino acids. Trimming left V 4 bases short and J 5 bases short, with 17 bases between. CDR3 DNA sequence: TGTGCCAGCAGCCGGGTGGGGTCCCCCAGAACCGGGGAGCTGTTTTTT. Residues: CASSRVGSPRTGELFF. Full variable domain (missing parts from reference TRBV3-1 and TRBJ2-2): DTAVSQTPKYLVTQMGNDKSIKCEQNLGHDTMYWYKQDSKKFLKIMFSYNNKELIINETVPNRFSPKSPDKAHLNLHINSLELGDSAVYFCASSRVGSPRTGELFFGEGSRLTVL.

This clonotype was seen many times. V usage is TRBV29-1 and J usage is TRBJ2-1, with a weak D call TRBD1 (5 bases). The CDR3 runs 12 residues. Germline loops: CDR1 SQVTM, CDR2 ANQGSEA. With 7 bases removed from V and 6 bases from J, the gap between germline ends came to 13 bases. The CDR3 DNA follows: TGCAGCGGGGGCAACTCGGGCAATGAGCAGTTCTTC. Encoded protein: CSGGNSGNEQFF.

The chain employs TRBV29-1 and TRBJ2-3, with D hard to call. The V and J ends lost 4 bases and 6 bases respectively, with 11 bases between them. Germline assignment: CDR1 SQVTM and CDR2 ANQGSEA. CDR3 length: 12 amino acids. In DNA, the CDR3 is TGCAGCGTTGTCAGCCTCTCGGATACGCAGTATTTT. Its translation is CSVVSLSDTQYF.